Listed below are T cell receptor beta chains from one sample, sequenced in a study of cytomegalovirus exposure and HLA in healthy donors. Sequenced by immunoSEQ multiplex PCR; TCRdb stores in-frame clones only, minus some. Here the sample spans more than 150,000 clones, 84% being singletons. Input material: PBMCs. Receptors originate from a girl aged 2-10 years in good health and CMV-seropositive. Both conserved end residues are part of each CDR3. D genes are given only for firm matches. The size entry is marked missing in some rows and otherwise reads once, few, many or a size class.

>few|NA|TRBV6-5|TRBJ1-2
TGTGCCAGCAGTTACATGTTAGAAGGGGATGGCTACACCTTC
CASSYMLEGDGYTF
>NA|NA|TRBV6-5|TRBJ1-2
TGTGCCAGCAGTTACTCAGGGCAGGGGAGATATGGCTACACCTTC
CASSYSGQGRYGYTF
>NA|NA|TRBV6-5|TRBJ1-1
TGTGCCAGCAGTTACTCTCCCCTCAGGGGAACGGCTTTCTTT
CASSYSPLRGTAFF
>NA|NA|TRBV6-5|TRBJ2-2
TGTGCCAGCAGTGACTCGAGTACCGGGGAGCTGTTTTTT
CASSDSSTGELFF
>NA|NA|TRBV19|TRBJ2-7
TGTGCCAGTAGTACACAGGTGAGGCGGACAGTTCCCGAGCAGTACTTC
CASSTQVRRTVPEQYF
>few|NA|TRBV30|TRBJ2-3
TGTGCCTGGAGTGATAGGATCAGGGGGGCAGCAGATACGCAGTATTTT
CAWSDRIRGAADTQYF
>NA|TRBD1|TRBV28|TRBJ2-3
TGTGCCAGCAGCCTTGGGACAGGGGTTTACACAGATACGCAGTATTTT
CASSLGTGVYTDTQYF
>once|NA|TRBV5-6|TRBJ2-3
TGTGCCAGCAGCTTTTCTGGAGCAGGGGATACGCAGTATTTT
CASSFSGAGDTQYF
>NA|NA|TRBV6-1|TRBJ2-7
TGTGCCAGCAGTGAAGTTAACCAGGGTTCGGGCGAGCAGTACTTC
CASSEVNQGSGEQYF
>NA|NA|TRBV2|TRBJ2-5
TGTGCCAGCAGTGAACAGGTTAAGGAAGAGACCCAGTACTTC
CASSEQVKEETQYF
>once|NA|TRBV10-2|TRBJ2-2
TGCGCCAGCAGTGAGAGGGGAGGGAACACCGGGGAGCTGTTTTTT
CASSERGGNTGELFF
>NA|TRBD2|TRBV9|TRBJ2-1
TGTGCCAGCAGCGCCGGCGTAGCGGGACGTGAGCAGTTCTTC
CASSAGVAGREQFF
>NA|NA|TRBV27|TRBJ2-2
TGTGCCAGCAGAGCAGACTACTTGTTGACCGGGGAGCTGTTTTTT
CASRADYLLTGELFF
>NA|NA|TRBV5-1|TRBJ2-7
TGCGCCAGCAGCTTGGGACTGGACAGCTCCTACGAGCAGTACTTC
CASSLGLDSSYEQYF
>NA|NA|TRBV6-5|TRBJ1-2
TGTGCCAGCAGTTATAGCCGACAGGCTGACAACTATGGCTACACCTTC
CASSYSRQADNYGYTF
>NA|TRBD1|TRBV5-1|TRBJ2-4
TGCGCCAGCAGCTTGAGGGGGCAGGAAAACATTCAGTACTTC
CASSLRGQENIQYF
>few|TRBD2|TRBV7-7|TRBJ2-3
TGTGCCAGCAGCCCTGGCCCGGGGGGGATCGGAGATACGCAGTATTTT
CASSPGPGGIGDTQYF
>NA|TRBD2|TRBV11-3|TRBJ2-7
TGTGCCAGCAGCTGGCGGGGGAGCTCCTACGAGCAGTACTTC
CASSWRGSSYEQYF
>NA|NA|TRBV6-6|TRBJ2-1
TGTGCCACCGTTTACAATGAGCAGTTCTTC
CATVYNEQFF
>NA|TRBD2|TRBV9|TRBJ2-1
TGTGCCAGCAGCGGCGGGGGGAGCGCGGATGAGCAGTTCTTC
CASSGGGSADEQFF